A single T cell receptor (beta chain) is shown here with its context. CDR1 is LNHDA and CDR2 is SQIVND in the germline V gene (reference sequence). The ends lost 10 bases at V and 8 bases at J; junction bases unmatched: 18. The CDR3 has 15 amino acids. TCRdb keeps only in-frame clones here, not all; method: immunoSEQ multiplex PCR. This repertoire shows approximately 71,000 clones, 85% to 95% found once; its top ten account for 2.9%. These data are taken from a study of T cells after somatic rescue of genetic block. Sequences were obtained from peripheral blood mononuclear cells (PBMCs). The clonotype was recovered from a man aged 35 to 55. The chain is built from TRBV19 and TRBJ2-7, with 9 bases identical to TRBD1. This CDR3 is CATATWRDRAWKQYF. DNA of the CDR3: TGTGCCACCGCTACGTGGCGGGACAGGGCCTGGAAGCAGTACTTC.